This T cell receptor (beta chain) was recorded in a study of human T cells and chemical hapten exposure. Background on the study: Largely, small differences in pooled library volume made per-sample TCR yields vary.

The germline CDR1 and CDR2 sequences are SGHTA and FQGNSA. This CDR3 has 14 residues. V shed 5 bases and J 1 base; nucleotides not matched to a gene: 2. This clonotype was detected ten times or more. MiXCR, applied by TCRdb to the RACE reads, yields one record per CDR3 protein. This sample yields roughly 70,000 distinct CDR3 sequences, of which 9.8% are seen a single time; about 3.1% belongs to the top ten. Time point noted: patch test 1, 2 weeks after DPC sensitization. Documented treatment: therapeutic diphenylcyclopropenone sensitization with weekly scalp DPC. This chain joins TRBV7-2 and TRBJ2-3; 8 nucleotides agree with TRBD2. The sample in question was whole blood, obtained in connection with sensitization to the hapten diphenylcyclopropenone (DPC). The sequence derives from a middle-aged woman with alopecia areata. Some clones in this sample may be carry-over from other donors' samples. CDR3 nucleotides: TGTGCCAGCAGCATTAGCGGGGGCACAGATACGCAGTATTTT. The encoded protein is CASSISGGTDTQYF.